This T cell receptor (beta chain) was recovered during a study of T cell responses to AZD1222 COVID-19 vaccine. Study overall: Pooled samples include second doses given at about 4 or 12 weeks.

The table came from immunoSEQ multiplex PCR; TCRdb's copy has only in-frame clones and leaves some out. The sample lists fewer than 150,000 clones; just over 90% were seen once. Germline lookup yields CDR1 SSHAT and CDR2 FNYEAQ (reference sequence). The CDR3 covers 13 residues. In the case of this clone: An end of the junction does not agree with germline; a read error may underlie this.

Sequences were derived from peripheral blood, sampled on day 0 of AZD1222 vaccination. The chain recombines TRBV7-7 with TRBJ2-5; maybe TRBD2 (5 bases). The sequence derives from an adult in good health. The CDR3 spells CASSLGAEETQYF. The CDR3 region has the DNA TGTGCTAGCAGCTTAGGAGCGGAAGAGACCCAGTACTTC.